A selection of T cell receptor beta chains follows, all from one sample in a study of blood T cell repertoires in COVID-19. The data were produced by immunoSEQ multiplex PCR, yet TCRdb's version contains in-frame clones alone and is incomplete. The top ten hold over 25% of the sample, which has about 70,000 clones, around nine tenths seen once. What was sequenced was peripheral blood. These receptors were obtained from a woman at least 80 years old with active or convalescent COVID-19. The CDR3 runs from the conserved cysteine through the conserved F or W. The D gene is left open where the match is weak. Some rows mark clone size as missing; the rest say once, few, many or name a class of expanded clone.

CDR3aa	CDR3nt	j_gene	v_gene	d_gene	abundance
CASSPMTSGVAREQYF	TGTGCCAGCAGCCCCATGACTAGCGGGGTGGCGCGCGAGCAGTACTTC	TRBJ2-7	TRBV3-1/TRBV3-2	TRBD2	few
CASSPLGQGGYTEAFF	TGTGCCAGCTCACCCCTGGGACAGGGAGGATACACTGAAGCTTTCTTT	TRBJ1-1	TRBV18	TRBD1	NA
CSVTGTGSYEQYF	TGCAGCGTGACCGGGACAGGGAGCTACGAGCAGTACTTC	TRBJ2-7	TRBV29-1	TRBD1	NA
CASGRNRGLEKLFF	TGTGCCAGCGGGCGTAACAGGGGATTGGAAAAACTGTTTTTT	TRBJ1-4	TRBV5-6	TRBD1	NA
CSVGGADTQYF	TGCAGCGTAGGGGGCGCAGATACGCAGTATTTT	TRBJ2-3	TRBV29-1	TRBD1	NA
CASSPDRGTDTQYF	TGTGCCAGCAGTCCGGACAGGGGTACAGATACGCAGTATTTT	TRBJ2-3	TRBV28	TRBD1	NA
CASSYGGVGNQPQHF	TGTGCCAGCAGTTACGGAGGGGTGGGCAATCAGCCCCAGCATTTT	TRBJ1-5	TRBV6-5	NA	NA
CASSELPGYEQYF	TGTGCCAGCAGTGAACTGCCGGGTTACGAGCAGTACTTC	TRBJ2-7	TRBV25-1	NA	few
CATALGDSLYEQYF	TGTGCCACCGCTCTGGGGGACAGTCTGTACGAGCAGTACTTC	TRBJ2-7	TRBV27	TRBD1	once
CASSRRTSGVFYEQYF	TGTGCCAGCAGCCGGAGGACTAGCGGGGTGTTCTACGAGCAGTACTTC	TRBJ2-7	TRBV7-2	TRBD2	NA
CSVGGSAAFF	TGCAGCGTTGGCGGGTCGGCAGCTTTCTTT	TRBJ1-1	TRBV29-1	NA	NA
CASSHISERGETQYF	TGTGCCAGCAGCCACATTTCGGAGCGGGGAGAGACCCAGTACTTC	TRBJ2-5	TRBV5-4	TRBD2	NA
CASSEAGTGNEKLFF	TGTGCCAGCAGCGAAGCCGGGACTGGAAATGAAAAACTGTTTTTT	TRBJ1-4	TRBV3-1/TRBV3-2	NA	NA
CASSTPTGIPYGYTF	TGTGCCAGCAGCACTCCAACAGGGATCCCCTATGGCTACACCTTC	TRBJ1-2	TRBV5-6	NA	NA
CASSSGGLGQYF	TGTGCCAGCAGTTCCGGGGGGTTGGGGCAGTACTTC	TRBJ2-7	TRBV28	TRBD2	NA
CASSIYPSGIETQYF	TGTGCCAGTAGTATATATCCCTCAGGGATCGAGACCCAGTACTTC	TRBJ2-5	TRBV19	NA	NA
CASRTLAGPNTGELFF	TGTGCCAGCAGGACACTAGCGGGCCCCAACACCGGGGAGCTGTTTTTT	TRBJ2-2	TRBV6-4	TRBD2	NA
CASSSRGPASGGALNTGELFF	TGTGCCAGCAGCTCGAGGGGTCCGGCTAGCGGGGGGGCGTTGAACACCGGGGAGCTGTTTTTT	TRBJ2-2	TRBV9	TRBD2	NA
CASSVDSGQGSDEQYF	TGTGCCAGCAGTGTCGACTCAGGACAGGGGAGCGACGAGCAGTACTTC	TRBJ2-7	TRBV6-4	TRBD1	NA
CASSRGQGDTEAFF	TGTGCCAGCAGCCGTGGACAGGGGGACACTGAAGCTTTCTTT	TRBJ1-1	TRBV7-8	TRBD1	NA
CATSRDSQGGSNQPQHF	TGTGCCACCAGCAGAGATAGCCAGGGAGGAAGCAATCAGCCCCAGCATTTT	TRBJ1-5	TRBV15	NA	NA
CASSATSGGGNEQFF	TGTGCCAGCAGCGCCACTAGCGGGGGTGGGAATGAGCAGTTCTTC	TRBJ2-1	TRBV9	TRBD2	NA
CASSYGGSQPQHF	TGTGCCAGCAGTTACGGCGGTAGTCAGCCCCAGCATTTT	TRBJ1-5	TRBV6-5	NA	NA
CASSRNADGGIAFF	TGTGCCAGCAGCCGAAACGCCGATGGGGGGATAGCTTTCTTT	TRBJ1-1	TRBV27	NA	once
CASSLPSTSGGGNEQFF	TGCGCCAGCAGCTTGCCCTCGACTAGCGGGGGTGGCAATGAGCAGTTCTTC	TRBJ2-1	TRBV5-1	TRBD2	NA
CASSIAGDAHEQYF	TGTGCCAGTAGTATAGCAGGGGATGCCCACGAGCAGTACTTC	TRBJ2-7	TRBV19	NA	NA
CASGLVLGGTYGNTIYF	TGTGCTAGTGGTTTGGTATTGGGAGGGACGTATGGAAACACCATATATTTT	TRBJ1-3	TRBV12-5	NA	once
CASSQVQGTYLNTEAFF	TGCGCCAGCAGCCAAGTACAGGGGACTTACTTAAACACTGAAGCTTTCTTT	TRBJ1-1	TRBV4-1	TRBD1	NA
CASSRVRGQFGTDTQYF	TGTGCCAGTAGTAGGGTCAGGGGCCAATTCGGCACAGATACGCAGTATTTT	TRBJ2-3	TRBV19	NA	NA
CAWSVRQRQGQPQHF	TGTGCCTGGAGTGTACGGCAGCGCCAGGGGCAGCCCCAGCATTTT	TRBJ1-5	TRBV30	NA	NA
CASSLGGSNEKLFF	TGTGCCAGCAGCTTAGGAGGGTCTAATGAAAAACTGTTTTTT	TRBJ1-4	TRBV7-9	NA	NA
CASKPAPVGGPSYEQYF	TGTGCCAGCAAACCAGCCCCAGTCGGGGGGCCCTCCTACGAGCAGTACTTC	TRBJ2-7	TRBV2	NA	NA
CASSPAGVIDNYGYTF	TGTGCCAGCAGCCCGGCGGGGGTTATAGATAACTATGGCTACACCTTC	TRBJ1-2	TRBV9	NA	NA
CASSLLQGQGPLHF	TGCGCCAGCAGCTTGTTGCAGGGTCAGGGACCCCTCCACTTT	TRBJ1-6	TRBV5-1	NA	NA
CASSLVVLSGNTIYF	TGTGCCAGCAGCTTAGTTGTACTCTCTGGAAACACCATATATTTT	TRBJ1-3	TRBV7-2	NA	NA
CAISPGLAGGTGELFF	TGTGCCATCAGCCCAGGGCTAGCGGGGGGTACCGGGGAGCTGTTTTTT	TRBJ2-2	TRBV10-3	TRBD2	NA
CASSIGQGHSYEQYF	TGTGCCAGTAGTATCGGACAGGGGCACTCCTACGAGCAGTACTTC	TRBJ2-7	TRBV19	TRBD1	few
CASRGTVQETQYF	TGTGCCAGCAGGGGGACAGTCCAAGAGACCCAGTACTTC	TRBJ2-5	TRBV7-6	TRBD1	NA
CASSLGLAGAMGSYNEQFF	TGCGCCAGCAGCTTGGGACTAGCGGGGGCCATGGGGTCCTACAATGAGCAGTTCTTC	TRBJ2-1	TRBV5-1	TRBD2	NA
CASSLAPQGVDGYTF	TGTGCCAGCAGCTTAGCCCCACAGGGGGTTGATGGCTACACCTTC	TRBJ1-2	TRBV7-2	TRBD1	NA
CASSQSIAGLGSYEQYF	TGCGCCAGCAGCCAGTCAATAGCGGGGCTGGGGTCCTACGAGCAGTACTTC	TRBJ2-7	TRBV4-1	TRBD2	NA
CASSAPTAQHF	TGTGCCAGCAGTGCGCCCACGGCCCAGCATTTT	TRBJ1-5	TRBV6-1	NA	NA
CASSMRGRLDTEAFF	TGTGCCAGTAGTATGAGGGGGCGCCTGGACACTGAAGCTTTCTTT	TRBJ1-1	TRBV19	TRBD1	NA
CASSSQTGPQPQHF	TGTGCCAGCAGTTCCCAGACAGGGCCTCAGCCCCAGCATTTT	TRBJ1-5	TRBV6-2/TRBV6-3	TRBD1	NA
CASSMSGDSGNTIYF	TGTGCCAGTAGTATGTCTGGAGACTCTGGAAACACCATATATTTT	TRBJ1-3	TRBV19	NA	NA
CASSDRQGLEGGYTF	TGTGCCAGCAGCGACCGACAGGGTTTGGAGGGCGGCTACACCTTC	TRBJ1-2	TRBV6-5	TRBD1	NA